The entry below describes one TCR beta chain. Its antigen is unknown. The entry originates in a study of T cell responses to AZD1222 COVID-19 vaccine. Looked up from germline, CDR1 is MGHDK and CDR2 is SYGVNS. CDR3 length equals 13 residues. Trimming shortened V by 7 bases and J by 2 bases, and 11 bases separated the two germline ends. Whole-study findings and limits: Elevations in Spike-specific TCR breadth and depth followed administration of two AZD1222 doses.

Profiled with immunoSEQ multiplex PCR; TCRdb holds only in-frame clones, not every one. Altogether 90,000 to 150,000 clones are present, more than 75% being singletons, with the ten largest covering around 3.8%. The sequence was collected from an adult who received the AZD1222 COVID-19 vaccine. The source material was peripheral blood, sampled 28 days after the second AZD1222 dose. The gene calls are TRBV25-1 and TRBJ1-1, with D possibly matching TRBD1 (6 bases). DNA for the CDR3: TGTGCCAGCAAAATGACAGGCAACACTGAAGCTTTCTTT. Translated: CASKMTGNTEAFF.